This entry is about one T cell receptor beta chain. In the original processing: Counts of nucleated cells, estimated from reference gene primer amplification, were obtained. Only in-frame clones appear in the TCRdb table, and some are missing; sequencing was by immunoSEQ multiplex PCR. From that table come the V and J calls and clone size; the DNA was used to work out D and trimming. The sample records about 420,000 clones, over 85% being singletons. Looked up from germline, CDR1 is LGHDT and CDR2 is YNNKEL (reference sequence). V was trimmed by 4 bases and J by 1 base, leaving 10 bases between them. The CDR3 totals 14 residues. The data stem from a study of blood T cell repertoires in COVID-19. Study at large: The United States, Italy and Spain provided the acute and convalescent COVID-19 samples.

The sequenced sample was peripheral blood. The chain has TRBV3-1 (or the pseudogene TRBV3-2) and TRBJ1-1; a possible D gene is TRBD1 (5 bases). The TCR sequence derives from a man aged 18 to 29 with COVID-19, enrolled during active disease. The CDR3 loop is CASSLGLTNTEAFF. The DNA of the CDR3 is TGTGCCAGCAGCCTGGGACTTACGAACACTGAAGCTTTCTTT.